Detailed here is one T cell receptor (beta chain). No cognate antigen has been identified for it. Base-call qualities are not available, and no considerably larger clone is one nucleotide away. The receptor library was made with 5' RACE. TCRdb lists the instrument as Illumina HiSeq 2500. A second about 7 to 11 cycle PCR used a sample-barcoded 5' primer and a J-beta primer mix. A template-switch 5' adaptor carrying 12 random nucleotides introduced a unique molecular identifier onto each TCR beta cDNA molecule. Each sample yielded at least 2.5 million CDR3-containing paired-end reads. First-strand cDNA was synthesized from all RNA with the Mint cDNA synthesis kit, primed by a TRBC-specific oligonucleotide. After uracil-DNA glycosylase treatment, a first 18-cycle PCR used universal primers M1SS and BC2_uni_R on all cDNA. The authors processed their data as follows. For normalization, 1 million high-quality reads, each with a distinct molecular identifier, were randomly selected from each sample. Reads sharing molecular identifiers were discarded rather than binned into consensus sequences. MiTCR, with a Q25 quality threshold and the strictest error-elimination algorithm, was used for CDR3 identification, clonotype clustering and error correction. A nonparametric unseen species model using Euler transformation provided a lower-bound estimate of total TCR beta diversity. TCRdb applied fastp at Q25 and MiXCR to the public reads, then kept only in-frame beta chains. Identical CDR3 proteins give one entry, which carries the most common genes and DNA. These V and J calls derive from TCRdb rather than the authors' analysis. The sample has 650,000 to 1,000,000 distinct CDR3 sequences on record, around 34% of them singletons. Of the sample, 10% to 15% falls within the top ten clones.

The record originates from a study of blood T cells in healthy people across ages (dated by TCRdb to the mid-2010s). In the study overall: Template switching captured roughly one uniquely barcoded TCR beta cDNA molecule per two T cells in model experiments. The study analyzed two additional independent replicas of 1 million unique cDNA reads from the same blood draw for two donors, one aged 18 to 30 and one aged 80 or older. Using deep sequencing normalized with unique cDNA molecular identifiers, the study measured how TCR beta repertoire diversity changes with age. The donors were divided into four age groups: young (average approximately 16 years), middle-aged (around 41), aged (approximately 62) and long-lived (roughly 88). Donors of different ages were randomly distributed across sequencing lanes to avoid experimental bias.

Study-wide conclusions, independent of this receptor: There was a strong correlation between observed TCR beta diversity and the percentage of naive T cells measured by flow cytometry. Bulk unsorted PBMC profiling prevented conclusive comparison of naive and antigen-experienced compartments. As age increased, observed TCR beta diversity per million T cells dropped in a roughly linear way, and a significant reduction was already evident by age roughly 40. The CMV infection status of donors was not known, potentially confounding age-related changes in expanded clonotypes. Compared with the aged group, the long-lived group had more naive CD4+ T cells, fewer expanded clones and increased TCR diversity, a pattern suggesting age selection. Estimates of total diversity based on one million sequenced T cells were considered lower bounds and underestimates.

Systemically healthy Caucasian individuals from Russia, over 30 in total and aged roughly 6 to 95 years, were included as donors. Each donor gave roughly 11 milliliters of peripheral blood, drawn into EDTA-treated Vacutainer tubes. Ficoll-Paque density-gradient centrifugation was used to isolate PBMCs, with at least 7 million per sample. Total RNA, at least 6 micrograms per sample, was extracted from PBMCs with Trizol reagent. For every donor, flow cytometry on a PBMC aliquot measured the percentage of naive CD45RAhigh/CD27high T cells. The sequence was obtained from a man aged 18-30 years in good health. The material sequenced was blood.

CDR3 sequence: CATQQGNQPQHF. The bases are TGTGCCACTCAACAGGGAAATCAGCCCCAGCATTTT. This chain joins TRBV15 to TRBJ1-5, and possibly TRBD1, on 6 matching bases. Via the germline V gene (reference sequence), CDR1 is LNHNV and CDR2 YYDKDF. Inclusive of the bounding cysteine and phenylalanine, the CDR3 is 12 residues long. Just CDR3 DNA is preserved here, 36 bases in frame from base 1. V is pared back by 9 bases and J by 4 bases, with 10 bases lying between the germline termini.